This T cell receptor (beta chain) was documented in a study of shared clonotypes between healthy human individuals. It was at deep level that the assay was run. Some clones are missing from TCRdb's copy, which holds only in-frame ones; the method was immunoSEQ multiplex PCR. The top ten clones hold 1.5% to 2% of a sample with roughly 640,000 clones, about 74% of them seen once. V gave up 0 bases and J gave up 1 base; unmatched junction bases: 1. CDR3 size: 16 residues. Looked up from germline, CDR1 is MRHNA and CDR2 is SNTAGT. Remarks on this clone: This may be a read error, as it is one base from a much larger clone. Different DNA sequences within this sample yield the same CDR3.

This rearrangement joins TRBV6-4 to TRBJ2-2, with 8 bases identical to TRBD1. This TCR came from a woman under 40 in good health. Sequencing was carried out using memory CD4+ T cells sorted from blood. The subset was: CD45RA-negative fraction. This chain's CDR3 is CASSDSGQGNTGELFF. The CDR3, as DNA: TGTGCCAGCAGTGACTCTGGACAGGGGAACACCGGGGAGCTGTTTTTT.